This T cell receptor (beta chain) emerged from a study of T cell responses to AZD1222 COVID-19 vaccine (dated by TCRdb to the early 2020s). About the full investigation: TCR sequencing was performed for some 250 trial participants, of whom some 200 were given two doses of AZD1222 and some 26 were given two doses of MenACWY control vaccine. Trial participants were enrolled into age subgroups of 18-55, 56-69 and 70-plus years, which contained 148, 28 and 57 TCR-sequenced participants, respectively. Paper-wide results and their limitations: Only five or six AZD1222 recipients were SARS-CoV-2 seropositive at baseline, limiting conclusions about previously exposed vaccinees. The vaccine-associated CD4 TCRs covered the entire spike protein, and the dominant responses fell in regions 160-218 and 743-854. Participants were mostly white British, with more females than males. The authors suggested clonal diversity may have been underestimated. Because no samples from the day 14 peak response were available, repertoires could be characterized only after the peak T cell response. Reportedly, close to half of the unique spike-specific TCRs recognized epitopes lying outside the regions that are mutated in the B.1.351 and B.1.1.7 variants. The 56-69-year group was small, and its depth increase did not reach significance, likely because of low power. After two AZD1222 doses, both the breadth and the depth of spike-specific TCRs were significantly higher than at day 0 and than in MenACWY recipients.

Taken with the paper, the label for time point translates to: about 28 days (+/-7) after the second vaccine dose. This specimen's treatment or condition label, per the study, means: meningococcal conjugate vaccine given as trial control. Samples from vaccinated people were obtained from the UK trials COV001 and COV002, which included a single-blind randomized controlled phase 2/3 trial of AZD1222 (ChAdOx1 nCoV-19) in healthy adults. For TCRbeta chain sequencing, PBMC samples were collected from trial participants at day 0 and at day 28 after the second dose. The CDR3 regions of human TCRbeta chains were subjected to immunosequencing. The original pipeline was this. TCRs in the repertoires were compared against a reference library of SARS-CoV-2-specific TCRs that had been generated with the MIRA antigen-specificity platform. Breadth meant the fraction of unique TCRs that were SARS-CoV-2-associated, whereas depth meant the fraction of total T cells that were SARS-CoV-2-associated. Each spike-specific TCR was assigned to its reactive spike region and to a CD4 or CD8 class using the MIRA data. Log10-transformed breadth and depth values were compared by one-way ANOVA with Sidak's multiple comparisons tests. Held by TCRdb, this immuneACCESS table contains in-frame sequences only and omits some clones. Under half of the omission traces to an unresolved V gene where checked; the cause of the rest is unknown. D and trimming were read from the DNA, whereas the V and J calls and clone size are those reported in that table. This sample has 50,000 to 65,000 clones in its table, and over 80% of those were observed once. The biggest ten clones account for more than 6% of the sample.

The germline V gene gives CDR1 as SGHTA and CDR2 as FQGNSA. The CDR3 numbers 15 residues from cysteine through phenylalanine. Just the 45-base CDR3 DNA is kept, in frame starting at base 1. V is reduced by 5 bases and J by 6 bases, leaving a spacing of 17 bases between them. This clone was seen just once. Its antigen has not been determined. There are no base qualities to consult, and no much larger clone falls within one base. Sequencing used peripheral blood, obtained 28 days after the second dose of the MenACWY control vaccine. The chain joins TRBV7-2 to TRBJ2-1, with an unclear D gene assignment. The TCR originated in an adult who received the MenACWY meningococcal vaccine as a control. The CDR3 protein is CASSGSAPPSNEQFF. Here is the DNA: TGTGCCAGCAGCGGAAGCGCGCCGCCCAGCAATGAGCAGTTCTTC.